This TCR beta chain was sequenced during a study of CD8 T cells in Susac syndrome (dated by TCRdb to about 2019). The study in broad terms: Repertoire sequencing was used to test whether CD8+ T cell activation and differentiation in Susac syndrome was antigen driven. The clonality of the CD8+ T cell repertoire was compared across over 9 healthy donors, roughly 14 Susac syndrome patients and roughly 16 multiple sclerosis patients. Results the study describes overall, beyond this receptor: The study acknowledged that relatively few individuals were included in the TCR sequencing and HLA analysis.

Peripheral blood CD8+ and CD4+ T cells from healthy donors, Susac syndrome patients and multiple sclerosis patients were profiled by high-throughput TCR beta sequencing. The multiple sclerosis controls were treatment-naive patients who had stable or active relapsing-remitting disease and met the revised McDonald criteria. CD8+ TEMRA cells were enriched by FACS, while bulk CD8+ and CD4+ T cells were purified by magnetic negative isolation. Blood was drawn into EDTA tubes, processed within 24 hours, and PBMCs were isolated by density gradient centrifugation. PBMCs destined for TCR sequencing were cryopreserved in liquid nitrogen and later thawed in a 37 °C water bath. A purity of at least 90% was achieved for sorted or isolated CD4+, CD8+ and CD8+ TEMRA cells. RNA was extracted using the RNeasy kit, and roughly 0.45 to 1 ug of the RNA was reverse transcribed with random hexamers. The immunoSEQ multiplex PCR assay, which covers 54 Vbeta and 13 Jbeta segments, was used to amplify TCR beta CDR3 regions. To correct PCR amplification bias, a synthetic template baseline was used for both primer optimization and computational correction. For the original study's pipeline: Only productive sequences were kept, with reads annotated to V, D and J genes according to IMGT and analyzed in immunoSEQ Analyzer. Clonality was calculated as one minus the Shannon entropy normalized by log2 of the number of productive unique sequences. For each patient and control, public and private clones were evaluated among the 100 most prevalent clones. Clones were defined as Susac-specific if absent from the healthy and MS cohorts, from around 1,000 published viral clones and from other ImmuneACCESS disease sequences. Starting from the raw public reads, TCRdb applied fastp trimming at Q25, assembled clones with MiXCR and retained in-frame beta chains. Every entry covers one CDR3 protein and lists the most common genes and DNA from its rows. The V and J calls and clone size are TCRdb's, not the authors'. Across this sample there are 400,000 to 550,000 distinct CDR3 sequences, with around 85% seen only once. Around 0.12% of the sample is in the top ten clones.

Here V drops 3 bases and J drops 2 bases, and the junction holds 10 bases not matched to any gene. CDR3 length: 16 amino acids, cysteine to phenylalanine. Only the CDR3 portion is preserved as DNA: 48 bases, with reading frame beginning at the first base. Worth noting for this clonotype: Its antigen has not been determined. Per-base quality was not reported, and no clone a single base away is much larger than it.

The V gene is TRBV12-3 or TRBV12-4 and the J gene is TRBJ2-7; 7 of the junction bases match TRBD2. The source material was CD8+ T cells from PBMCs. This TCR was sampled from a human donor with multiple sclerosis. CDR3 region: CASSLASGLHPYEQYF. The base sequence is TGTGCCAGCAGTTTGGCCTCGGGACTACACCCCTACGAGCAGTACTTC.